One sample yielded the 5 T cell receptor beta chains listed below, sequenced in a study of T-cell reconstitution after alpha-beta-depleted transplantation in children (TCRdb year 2016). The sample's treatment or condition label is to be understood as: allogeneic hematopoietic cell transplantation with graft depleted of TCRalphabeta T cells and CD19 B cells. Receptors were amplified or captured by PCR. Data came from an Illumina HiSeq 2500. Molecular barcoding was employed in the preparation of TCR libraries, with unique molecular identifiers being used to normalize TCRbeta repertoire quantification. The public reads were reanalyzed by TCRdb: fastp trimming at Q25, MiXCR alignment, in-frame beta chains only. CDR3 protein sequences are deduplicated, and each keeps its most common genes and DNA. The sample data list hundreds of thousands of distinct CDR3 sequences, and 13% of these were observed just once. The ten largest clones represent over 2% of the sample.

Sequencing was performed on PBMCs, mostly from graft donor cells, taken 360 days after TCRalphabeta/CD19-depleted stem cell transplant. These receptors came from a male patient younger than 18 who had a stem cell transplant for acute myeloid leukemia, so the T cells may come from the graft donor.

The rearrangement links TRBV19 to TRBJ2-1; 11 nucleotides match TRBD2. After removal of 2 bases from V and 7 bases from J, the junction contained 4 bases not matched to a gene. The CDR3 has 15 residues. CDR1 LNHDA and CDR2 SQIVND come from the germline V gene (reference sequence). The CDR3 is CASSIIAGGVNEQFF. As DNA, the CDR3 is TGTGCCAGTAGTATAATAGCGGGAGGGGTAAATGAGCAGTTCTTC.

This clonotype came up a few times. The DNA of the CDR3 is TGTGCCATCAGTGACAGGGGAACTGAAGCTTTCTTT. As protein: CAISDRGTEAFF. V is TRBV10-3 and J is TRBJ1-1; possible D gene TRBD1, 6 bases. The CDR3 runs 12 residues. Trimming cost V 3 bases and J 5 bases, with 7 bases left between them. Germline V CDR1 and CDR2: ENHRY, SYGVKD.

The V call is TRBV5-1, the J call TRBJ2-7; 7 bases agree with TRBD2. From germline, CDR1 is SGHRS and CDR2 YFSETQ. The CDR3 extends over 15 amino acids. Trimming cost V 1 base and J 3 bases; bases outside gene matches: 7. This CDR3 is CASSLTGTTNYEQYF. CDR3 in DNA: TGCGCCAGCAGCTTGACCGGGACTACCAACTACGAGCAGTACTTC. The variable domain in full, completed from reference TRBV5-1 and TRBJ2-7, reads KAGVTQTPRYLIKTRGQQVTLSCSPISGHRSVSWYQQTPGQGLQFLFEYFSETQRNKGNFPGRFSGRQFSNSRSEMNVSTLELGDSALYLCASSLTGTTNYEQYFGPGTRLTVT.

The chain links TRBV25-1 to TRBJ2-7; D perhaps matches TRBD1 (6 bases). Trimming took off 9 bases at V and 1 base at J, with 13 bases between the two ends. The germline CDR1 and CDR2 sequences are MGHDK and SYGVNS. The CDR3 is 13 residues long. The CDR3, as DNA: TGTGCCAGTATCGACAGGTTTTCCTACGAGCAGTACTTC. Its protein product is CASIDRFSYEQYF.

V usage is TRBV20-1 and J usage is TRBJ2-3, with D tentatively TRBD1 or TRBD2 (5 bases each). CDR1 DFQATT and CDR2 SNEGSKA come from the germline V gene (reference sequence). The V end was cut by 6 bases, the J end by 6 bases, with 16 bases between. CDR3 size: 13 residues. CDR3 nucleotides: TGCAGTGCGAACCCGGGGCCTCGGGATACGCAGTATTTT. It encodes CSANPGPRDTQYF.